This TCR beta chain was recorded in a study of blood T cell repertoires in COVID-19. On the study more broadly: Samples representing acute and convalescent COVID-19 were sourced from the United States, Italy and Spain. Sources were T cells, B-cell-depleted T cells, or PBMCs; the material itself was cDNA or gDNA.

Measured with immunoSEQ multiplex PCR; TCRdb has only the in-frame clones, and not every one. The sample has about 260,000 clones, around 90% seen once. CDR3 size: 12 residues. V lost 5 bases and J lost 11, with 15 bases in between. CDR1 and CDR2 (germline): LGHDT, YNNKEL (reference sequence). Sequenced material: peripheral blood. The TCR was taken from a woman between 55 and 75 years old with COVID-19, enrolled during active disease. The chain links TRBV3-1 (or the pseudogene TRBV3-2) to TRBJ1-1; D call uncertain. The CDR3 loop is CASSLEGSGAFF. DNA for the CDR3: TGTGCCAGCAGCTTAGAAGGCTCGGGGGCTTTCTTT.